Sequencing of this T cell receptor beta chain was carried out in a study of T cell responses to AZD1222 COVID-19 vaccine. Study findings and constraints: Two doses of AZD1222 preceded a rise in Spike-specific TCR breadth and depth.

This CDR3 spans 11 amino acids. Trimming removed 8 bases from V and 3 bases from J; junction bases left unmatched: 1. Remarks on this clone: Its specificity is not known.

Here immunoSEQ multiplex PCR was the method, and the copy in TCRdb shows in-frame clones only, minus some. The data contain some 99,000 clones, approximately 89% of them seen just once; the ten biggest clones take up about 4.5%. The material sequenced was peripheral blood, taken 28 days after the second AZD1222 dose. The J gene is TRBJ2-7, the V gene TRBV12-3 or TRBV12-4; 7 bases agree with TRBD2. This clonotype originated in an adult who received the AZD1222 COVID-19 vaccine. The CDR3 DNA reads TGTGCCAGCGGGGGGGACTACGAGCAGTACTTC. Protein sequence: CASGGDYEQYF.